This T cell receptor (beta chain) stems from a study of PD-1 blockade in mismatch repair-deficient tumors. Study background: All were previously treated, progressing patients with 12 mismatch repair-deficient cancer types. Study-level points and caveats: Tumor-resident clones, often undetectable pretreatment in blood, expanded then contracted after pembrolizumab.

This clone was seen just once. Its antigen is undetermined. Three pembrolizumab responders had their TCRs sequenced. Here immunoSEQ multiplex PCR was the method, and the copy in TCRdb shows in-frame clones only, minus some. The sample gives 100,000 or so clones, under 90% of which show up once; around 5.8% is in the top ten. The length of the CDR3 is 14 residues. From germline, CDR1 is MNHNS and CDR2 SASEGT. Germline trimming cut 10 bases from V and 4 bases from J; bases unmatched to any gene: 6. The receptor comes from an adult with mismatch repair-deficient cancer. The sample in question was peripheral blood, obtained about 33 weeks after starting pembrolizumab. The rearrangement links TRBV6-1 to TRBJ2-3, with 12 nucleotides matching TRBD2. DNA for the CDR3: TGTGCCACCCTAGCGGGAGGGCCCCCAGATACGCAGTATTTT. Translating gives CATLAGGPPDTQYF.